Listed here is a single TCR beta chain. The data derive from a study of blood T cell repertoires in COVID-19. Study information: The origin of the acute and convalescent COVID-19 samples was the United States, Italy and Spain. T cells, B-cell-depleted T cells, or PBMCs supplied cDNA or gDNA.

How the authors handled the data: Amplifying reference gene primers gave estimates of nucleated cell counts. TCRdb's table, derived via immunoSEQ multiplex PCR, lists solely in-frame clones and lacks some. Clonal size and the V and J genes are those of that table, whereas D and trimming came from the DNA. The data contain over 35,000 clones, approximately 85% of them singletons. This CDR3 spans 18 amino acids. V was pared by 3 bases and J by 0 bases, with 19 bases between. The receptor was derived from a man in his 60s with active or convalescent COVID-19. The sequencing sample was made of peripheral blood. The chain is built from TRBV23-1 and TRBJ2-3; the D gene is possibly TRBD1 (6 bases). TRBV23-1 is labeled an ORF, and its function is uncertain. The CDR3 sequence is CASSQSYRDKASTDTQYF. The DNA for the CDR3 is TGCGCCAGCAGTCAGTCATACCGGGACAAAGCTAGCACAGATACGCAGTATTTT.